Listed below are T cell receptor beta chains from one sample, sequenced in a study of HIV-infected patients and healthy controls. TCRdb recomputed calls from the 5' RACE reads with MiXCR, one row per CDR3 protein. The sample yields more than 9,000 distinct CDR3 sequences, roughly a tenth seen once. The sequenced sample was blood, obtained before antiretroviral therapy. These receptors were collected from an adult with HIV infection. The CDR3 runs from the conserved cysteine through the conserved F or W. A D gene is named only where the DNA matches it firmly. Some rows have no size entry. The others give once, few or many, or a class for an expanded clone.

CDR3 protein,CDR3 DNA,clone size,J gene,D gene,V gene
CASSSMGPDTQYF,TGTGCCAGCAGCTCTATGGGGCCAGATACGCAGTATTTT,few,TRBJ2-3,.,TRBV7-9
CSVPRRETQYF,TGCAGCGTCCCTAGGAGGGAGACCCAGTACTTC,medium-sized,TRBJ2-5,.,TRBV29-1
CASSLNEKLFF,TGTGCCAGCAGTTTGAATGAAAAACTGTTTTTT,few,TRBJ1-4,.,TRBV12-3/TRBV12-4
CSVTLGQTNTEAFF,TGCAGCGTCACTTTGGGACAGACGAACACTGAAGCTTTCTTT,few,TRBJ1-1,TRBD1,TRBV29-1
CASSQDSDSYEQYF,TGCGCCAGCAGCCAAGATAGCGACTCCTACGAGCAGTACTTC,many,TRBJ2-7,.,TRBV4-3
CASSQRGVGTDTQYF,TGCGCCAGCAGCCAGAGGGGGGTTGGGACAGATACGCAGTATTTT,many,TRBJ2-3,.,TRBV4-3
CASSAWDTQYF,TGTGCCAGCAGTGCTTGGGATACGCAGTATTTT,many,TRBJ2-3,.,TRBV7-2
CASSLVGSSYEQYF,TGTGCCAGCAGCTTGGTTGGCAGTTCCTACGAGCAGTACTTC,many,TRBJ2-7,.,TRBV5-6
CASSLVGTGGANSNQPQHF,TGTGCCAGCAGCTTAGTTGGGACAGGGGGCGCAAATAGCAATCAGCCCCAGCATTTT,many,TRBJ1-5,TRBD1,TRBV7-2
CASRLGGGGADTQYF,TGCGCCAGCAGACTCGGAGGGGGAGGGGCAGATACGCAGTATTTT,many,TRBJ2-3,.,TRBV5-1
CASSSSGQRAYNEQFF,TGTGCCAGCAGTTCCTCGGGACAGCGTGCCTACAATGAGCAGTTCTTC,many,TRBJ2-1,TRBD1,TRBV28
CASSPPRLKFGTDTQYF,TGTGCCAGCTCACCACCTCGACTAAAGTTTGGCACAGATACGCAGTATTTT,many,TRBJ2-3,.,TRBV18
CASSEISQGDTEAFF,TGTGCCAGCAGTGAAATATCCCAGGGGGACACTGAAGCTTTCTTT,few,TRBJ1-1,TRBD1,TRBV2
CASSPTTLQGATDTQYF,TGTGCCAGCTCACCAACCACGTTACAGGGGGCGACAGATACGCAGTATTTT,many,TRBJ2-3,TRBD1,TRBV18
CASSFEPINTDTQYF,TGTGCCAGCTCCTTTGAGCCAATTAACACAGATACGCAGTATTTT,many,TRBJ2-3,.,TRBV18
CASSLAGTNAYEQYF,TGCGCCAGCAGCTTGGCCGGGACAAATGCCTACGAGCAGTACTTC,.,TRBJ2-7,.,TRBV5-1
CASSQEVTGEAFF,TGTGCCAGCAGCCAAGAGGTCACAGGTGAAGCTTTCTTT,many,TRBJ1-1,.,TRBV4-2
CSVGVGREAFF,TGCAGCGTTGGGGTGGGGCGCGAAGCTTTCTTT,.,TRBJ1-1,.,TRBV29-1
CASREQGIYGYTF,TGTGCCAGCAGAGAACAGGGTATCTATGGCTACACCTTC,many,TRBJ1-2,.,TRBV28
CSARDSRQSNQPQHF,TGCAGTGCTAGAGATTCAAGACAGAGCAATCAGCCCCAGCATTTT,many,TRBJ1-5,.,TRBV20-1
CATSDSVRGWDGYTF,TGTGCCACCAGTGATTCCGTCCGGGGCTGGGATGGCTACACCTTC,many,TRBJ1-2,.,TRBV24-1
CASSYSWDSYGYTF,TGTGCCAGCAGTTACTCTTGGGACAGCTATGGCTACACCTTC,.,TRBJ1-2,TRBD1,TRBV6-6
CASSLPGASNTGELFF,TGTGCCAGCAGCCTGCCAGGGGCTTCGAACACCGGGGAGCTGTTTTTT,many,TRBJ2-2,.,TRBV5-5
CASSLGTSVETQYF,TGTGCCAGCAGCTTGGGGACTAGCGTGGAGACCCAGTACTTC,.,TRBJ2-5,TRBD2,TRBV7-7
CASSFLTSNYNEQFF,TGTGCCAGCAGCTTTTTGACTAGCAACTACAATGAGCAGTTCTTC,.,TRBJ2-1,TRBD2,TRBV9
CASSGRQVQETQYF,TGTGCCAGCAGCGGACGACAGGTCCAAGAGACCCAGTACTTC,.,TRBJ2-5,.,TRBV5-6
CASSPSGGSNEQFF,TGTGCCAGCAGTCCTAGCGGGGGAAGCAATGAGCAGTTCTTC,many,TRBJ2-1,TRBD2,TRBV28
CASSWDGYEQYF,TGCGCCAGCAGCTGGGACGGCTACGAGCAGTACTTC,few,TRBJ2-7,.,TRBV5-1
CASSLQGYEQYF,TGTGCCAGCTCACTCCAAGGGTACGAGCAGTACTTC,many,TRBJ2-7,.,TRBV18
CASSPEPSTDTQYF,TGCGCCAGCAGCCCGGAACCGAGCACAGATACGCAGTATTTT,.,TRBJ2-3,.,TRBV5-1
CSACGNGQPFYEQYF,TGCAGTGCTTGCGGGAACGGACAGCCCTTCTACGAGCAGTACTTC,many,TRBJ2-7,.,TRBV20-1
CASSPRGGGNTIYF,TGTGCCAGCAGTCCCAGGGGAGGTGGAAACACCATATATTTT,many,TRBJ1-3,.,TRBV6-6
CSAPPGTGVADTQYF,TGCAGTGCCCCGCCCGGGACAGGGGTGGCAGATACGCAGTATTTT,many,TRBJ2-3,TRBD1,TRBV20-1
CSARDQDRALSGNTIYF,TGCAGTGCTAGAGATCAGGACAGGGCCCTATCTGGAAACACCATATATTTT,many,TRBJ1-3,TRBD1,TRBV20-1
CASSQDLHEQYF,TGTGCCAGCAGCCAAGATCTCCACGAGCAGTACTTC,many,TRBJ2-7,.,TRBV4-2
CASTLGDAGELFF,TGTGCCAGCACCCTGGGGGACGCCGGGGAGCTGTTTTTT,many,TRBJ2-2,.,TRBV12-3/TRBV12-4
CASSFTGTANTEAFF,TGTGCCAGCAGCTTTACCGGGACAGCGAACACTGAAGCTTTCTTT,many,TRBJ1-1,TRBD1,TRBV13
CASSHVGQGVYEQYF,TGTGCCAGCAGCCACGTGGGACAGGGGGTCTACGAGCAGTACTTC,few,TRBJ2-7,TRBD1,TRBV3-1
CASSWDRGVGEKLFF,TGTGCCAGCAGCTGGGACAGGGGTGTGGGTGAAAAACTGTTTTTT,many,TRBJ1-4,TRBD1,TRBV7-2
CASSFQSTGPEAFF,TGTGCCAGCAGCTTTCAGTCGACAGGGCCTGAAGCTTTCTTT,many,TRBJ1-1,TRBD1,TRBV9
CAISGRTGYNEQFF,TGTGCCATCAGCGGGAGGACGGGCTACAATGAGCAGTTCTTC,few,TRBJ2-1,TRBD2,TRBV10-3
CASSQETQYF,TGTGCCAGCTCACAGGAGACCCAGTACTTC,medium-sized,TRBJ2-5,.,TRBV18
CASSQDPHTGELFF,TGCGCCAGCAGCCAAGATCCGCATACCGGGGAGCTGTTTTTT,few,TRBJ2-2,.,TRBV4-1
CATSDLTGQQETQYF,TGTGCCACCAGTGATCTGACAGGGCAACAAGAGACCCAGTACTTC,many,TRBJ2-5,TRBD1,TRBV24-1
CASTRSQETQYF,TGTGCCAGCACCCGGAGCCAGGAGACCCAGTACTTC,many,TRBJ2-5,.,TRBV2